The 17 T cell receptor beta chains given below trace back to one sample, sequenced in a study of OX40 agonist ivuxolimab in advanced cancers. Sequenced by immunoSEQ multiplex PCR; TCRdb stores in-frame clones only, minus some. The sample includes 70,000 to 80,000 clones, roughly 85% of them seen just once. This specimen was CD4+ or CD8+ T cells sorted from blood, taken in a trial of the OX40 agonist ivuxolimab. These receptors were obtained from an adult with an advanced solid tumor such as melanoma, head and neck, liver or kidney cancer.

V is TRBV5-1 and J is TRBJ1-4, with TRBD1 as a possible D gene (5 bases). V was trimmed by 0 bases and J by 4 bases, leaving 7 bases between them. The CDR3 covers 14 residues. CDR1 is SGHRS and CDR2 is YFSETQ in the germline V gene. CDR3 nucleotide sequence: TGCGCCAGCAGCTTGGTTGACAGTAATGAAAAACTGTTTTTT. Amino acid sequence: CASSLVDSNEKLFF.

The chain is built from TRBV6-6 and TRBJ1-2; 7 nucleotides agree with TRBD1. The germline V gene has CDR1 MNHNY and CDR2 SVGAGI (reference sequence). V shed 0 bases, J shed 8 bases, and the junction held 6 bases outside the gene matches. This CDR3 is 14 amino acids long. This chain's CDR3 is CASSYSLTGRGYTF. DNA of the CDR3: TGTGCCAGCAGTTACTCGTTGACAGGGCGAGGCTACACCTTC.

The chain employs TRBV5-1 and TRBJ2-2, with 8 bases matching TRBD2. The CDR3 loop spans 16 amino acids. The junction had 9 bases not matched to a gene; V was cut back by 4 bases and J by 4 bases. The germline V gene has CDR1 SGHRS and CDR2 YFSETQ. The CDR3 spells CASSRRPGGGTGELFF. CDR3 nucleotides: TGCGCCAGCAGCCGTCGCCCCGGGGGGGGCACCGGGGAGCTGTTTTTT.

This clone turned up a few times. This rearrangement joins TRBV2 to TRBJ2-5, with TRBD1 as a possible D gene (5 bases). CDR1 SNHLY and CDR2 FYNNEI come from the germline V gene. CDR3 size: 14 residues. Trimming left V 3 bases short and J 3 bases short, with 11 bases between. CDR3 sequence reads: CASSDRAREETQYF. The CDR3 nucleotides read TGTGCCAGCAGTGACAGGGCAAGGGAAGAGACCCAGTACTTC.

This chain uses TRBV2 with TRBJ2-6; 14 bases are a match to TRBD2. The CDR3 has 19 residues. The germline V gene encodes CDR1 SNHLY and CDR2 FYNNEI. Unmatched junction bases numbered 11, after V lost 7 bases and J lost 3 bases. CDR3 residues: CASMTSGRAAPYGANVLTF. The CDR3 DNA sequence: TGTGCCAGCATGACTAGCGGGAGGGCCGCCCCTTATGGGGCCAACGTCCTGACTTTC.

J is TRBJ2-1 and V is TRBV18; a weak D match, TRBD2 (6 bases). Germline V gene data show CDR1 as KGHSH and CDR2 as LQKENI. Trimming left V 10 bases short and J 5 bases short, with 24 bases between. The CDR3 is 16 amino acids. The CDR3 DNA is TGTGCCACCAGTACCGGGACTCAAAGAGGGAACAATGAGCAGTTCTTC. As protein: CATSTGTQRGNNEQFF.

The rearrangement links TRBV5-6 to TRBJ2-5, with D possibly being TRBD1 (7 bases). The CDR3 covers 15 residues. Germline V gene data show CDR1 as SGHDT and CDR2 as YYEEEE. V was pared by 4 bases and J by 4 bases, with 17 bases between. CDR3 in amino acids: CASSPINRGGETQYF. The DNA for the CDR3 is TGTGCCAGCAGCCCAATAAACAGGGGAGGAGAGACCCAGTACTTC.

The chain uses TRBV10-1 and TRBJ2-1; 7 bases agree with TRBD2. Germline lookup yields CDR1 WNHNN and CDR2 SYGVQD (reference sequence). V lost 2 bases and J lost 4; bases outside the gene matches: 5. There are 15 residues in the CDR3. The CDR3 sequence: CASSEGASGYNEQFF. The CDR3 nucleotides read TGCGCCAGCAGTGAGGGGGCTAGCGGTTACAATGAGCAGTTCTTC.

The genes are TRBV5-1 and TRBJ2-3; D is uncertain. Germline CDR1 SGHRS, CDR2 YFSETQ. The length of the CDR3 is 14 residues. The germline V and J ends were trimmed by 0 bases and 6 bases, with 11 bases remaining between them. This CDR3 reads CASSLGDQRDTQYF. The CDR3 DNA follows: TGCGCCAGCAGCTTGGGGGATCAAAGGGATACGCAGTATTTT.

The chain employs TRBV5-1 and TRBJ2-7, with TRBD2 identical over 10 bases. Losses at the gene ends were 0 bases for V and 2 bases for J; bases not matched to a gene: 2. The CDR3 runs 15 residues. CDR1 and CDR2 from the germline V gene are SGHRS and YFSETQ. The CDR3 sequence: CASSLDSGRAYEQYF. The CDR3 coding sequence is TGCGCCAGCAGCTTGGACAGCGGGAGGGCCTACGAGCAGTACTTC.

This clone was seen just once. The gene calls are TRBV19 and TRBJ2-7, with 8 bases matching TRBD2. The V gene's germline CDR1 is LNHDA and CDR2 SQIVND (reference sequence). CDR3 length equals 14 residues. The J segment lost 0 bases and the V segment lost 3 bases, leaving 1 base of the junction unmatched. Here the CDR3 reads CASSITSGSYEQYF. In DNA, the CDR3 is TGTGCCAGTAGTATTACTAGCGGCTCCTACGAGCAGTACTTC.

The CDR3 protein is CASSLVGQGETQYF. DNA of the CDR3: TGTGCCAGCAGCTTGGTTGGACAGGGTGAGACCCAGTACTTC. The rearrangement uses TRBV5-4 and TRBJ2-5, with 8 bases identical to TRBD1. CDR1 SGHNT and CDR2 YYREEE come from the germline V gene (reference sequence). The V segment lost 0 bases and the J segment 5 bases; nucleotides outside the gene matches: 3. The CDR3 is made up of 14 amino acids.

The CDR3 DNA reads TGTGCCATCAAGCCCGAGGGAGGGAGGGCCCTAGATACGCAGTATTTT. Its translation: CAIKPEGGRALDTQYF. The chain links TRBV10-3 to TRBJ2-3; 7 nucleotides match TRBD2. This CDR3 spans 16 amino acids. V lost 7 bases and J lost 5; bases outside the gene matches: 15. Germline V CDR1 and CDR2: ENHRY, SYGVKD.

This clone was picked up a small number of times. The genes are TRBV5-5 and TRBJ1-1; 7 nucleotides match TRBD1. After removal of 4 bases from V and 0 bases from J, the junction contained 3 bases not matched to a gene. The CDR3 extends over 14 amino acids. The germline V gene has CDR1 SGHKS and CDR2 YYEKEE (reference sequence). This chain's CDR3 is CASSRQGMNTEAFF. The CDR3 DNA is TGTGCCAGCAGCCGACAGGGCATGAACACTGAAGCTTTCTTT.

V gene TRBV6-5 combines with J gene TRBJ2-7; D is uncertain. The CDR3 has 13 amino acids. V lost 4 bases to trimming and J lost 5 bases, with 12 bases between them. The germline CDR1 and CDR2 sequences are MNHEY and SVGAGI. The CDR3 region is CASSSGRSHEQYF. The CDR3 DNA follows: TGTGCCAGCAGTTCTGGACGGTCCCACGAGCAGTACTTC.

The rearrangement uses TRBV7-2 and TRBJ2-3; 12 nucleotides align to TRBD2. This CDR3 has 16 residues. Germline V gene lookup returns CDR1 SGHTA and CDR2 FQGNSA. Unmatched junction bases numbered 11, after V lost 5 bases and J lost 8 bases. The CDR3 loop reads CASSPGPSGRVGTQYF. The CDR3 DNA reads TGTGCCAGCAGCCCCGGACCTAGCGGGAGGGTTGGTACGCAGTATTTT.

This clone was observed a handful of times. The chain uses TRBV5-1 and TRBJ2-1; TRBD1 matches at 7 bases. Germline V gene data show CDR1 as SGHRS and CDR2 as YFSETQ. The CDR3 has 16 residues. V was pared by 3 bases and J by 0 bases, with 6 bases of the junction left unmatched. The CDR3 reads CASSYRQGSSYNEQFF. CDR3 in DNA: TGCGCCAGCAGCTACAGACAGGGTAGCTCCTACAATGAGCAGTTCTTC.